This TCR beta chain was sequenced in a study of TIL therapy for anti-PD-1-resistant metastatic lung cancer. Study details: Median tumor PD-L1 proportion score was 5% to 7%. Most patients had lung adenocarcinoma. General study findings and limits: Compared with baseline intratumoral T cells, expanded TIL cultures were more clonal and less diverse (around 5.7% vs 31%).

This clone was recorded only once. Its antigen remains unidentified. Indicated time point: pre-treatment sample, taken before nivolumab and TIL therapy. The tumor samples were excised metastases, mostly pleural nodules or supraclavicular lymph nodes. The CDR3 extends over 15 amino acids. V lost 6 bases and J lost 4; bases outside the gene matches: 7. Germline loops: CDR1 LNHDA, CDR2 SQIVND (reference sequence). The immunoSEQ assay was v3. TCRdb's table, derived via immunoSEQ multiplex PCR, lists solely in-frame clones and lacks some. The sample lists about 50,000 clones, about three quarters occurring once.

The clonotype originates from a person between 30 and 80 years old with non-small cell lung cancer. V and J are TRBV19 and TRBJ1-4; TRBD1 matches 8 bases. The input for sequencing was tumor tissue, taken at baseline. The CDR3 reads CASRPRGQDNEKLFF. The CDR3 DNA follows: TGTGCCAGTAGGCCAAGGGGACAGGATAATGAAAAACTGTTTTTT.